This T cell receptor beta chain was captured in a study of immune cell composition in non-small cell lung cancer. Findings and caveats of the study: About 80% of squamous and around 34% of adenocarcinoma cases had tumour-associated clones >0.5%. Overall clonality, unlike maximal tumour-associated clone frequency, did not predict TIL reactivity. Dominant in vivo tumour-associated clones were not shown to share tumour-reactive sequences.

Sequencing used immunoSEQ multiplex PCR; TCRdb keeps in-frame clones, though not all of them. The data show roughly 8,700 clones, roughly two thirds seen once. The normal lung sample lay at least 3 cm, and maximally far, from the tumour. Germline V gene data show CDR1 as SGHKS and CDR2 as YYEKEE (reference sequence). V was cut by 0 bases and J by 4 bases, with 5 bases left in between. CDR3 length equals 13 residues. As concerns this clone: Its antigen is not identified.

This rearrangement joins TRBV5-5 to TRBJ1-5; D not resolved. This clonotype originated in a human donor with non-small cell lung cancer. Sequenced sample: non-adjacent lung tissue. The CDR3 DNA reads TGTGCCAGCAGCTTGGGTGAGAATCAGCCCCAGCATTTT. It translates to CASSLGENQPQHF.